This T cell receptor (beta chain) stems from a study of blood T cell repertoires in COVID-19. Study at large: T cells, B-cell-depleted T cells, or PBMCs supplied cDNA or gDNA.

Original methodology: Amplification of reference gene primers provided the estimated nucleated cell counts. Generated by immunoSEQ multiplex PCR, the TCRdb table keeps only in-frame clones and is missing some. V and J calls and clone size are copied from that table; D and trimming were computed from the DNA. Of some 260,000 clones in the sample, approximately 90% were seen once. There are 18 residues in the CDR3. This sequence originates from a woman aged 40 to 50 who had recovered from COVID-19. V usage is TRBV21-1 and J usage is TRBJ1-5. TRBV21-1 is a listed pseudogene. Sequences were obtained from peripheral blood. CDR3 nucleotide sequence: TGTGCCAGCAGCAGCAGGCGGGACCCCGATACCGTCCATCAGCCCCAGCATTTT. It yields the protein CASSSRRDPDTVHQPQHF.